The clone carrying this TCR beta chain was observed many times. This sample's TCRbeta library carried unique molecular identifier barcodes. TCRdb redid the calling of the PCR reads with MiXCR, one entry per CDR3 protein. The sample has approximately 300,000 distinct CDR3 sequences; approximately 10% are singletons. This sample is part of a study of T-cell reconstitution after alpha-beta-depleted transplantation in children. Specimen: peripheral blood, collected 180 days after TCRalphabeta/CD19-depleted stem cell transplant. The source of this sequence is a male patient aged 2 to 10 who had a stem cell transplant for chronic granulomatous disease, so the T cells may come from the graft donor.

CDR3 residues: CASSLPGQGLREQYF. Here the CDR3 DNA reads TGTGCCAGCAGCCTACCGGGGCAGGGTTTGAGAGAGCAGTACTTC. This chain joins TRBV28 and TRBJ2-7; possibly TRBD1 or TRBD2 for D (5 bases each). Looked up from germline, CDR1 is MDHEN and CDR2 is SYDVKM. This CDR3 has 15 residues. Trimming removed 6 bases from V and 7 bases from J, with 22 bases in between.